This T cell receptor (beta chain) was sequenced during a study of T cells in Graves' hyperthyroidism and ophthalmopathy (dated by TCRdb to the late 2010s). General notes on the study: TCR V-J signatures able to tell the groups apart were searched for in a discovery cohort of about a hundred patients, of whom over 40 had Graves' ophthalmopathy and roughly 58 had stable Graves' hyperthyroidism. The study also compared thyroid tissue and blood T-cell repertoires from roughly six Graves' hyperthyroidism patients. For training and testing, the 100 or so patients in the discovery cohort were randomly divided in a 7:3 ratio. According to the paper, TCR Vbeta CDR3 sequencing was carried out on around 140 peripheral blood samples, which came from approximately 41 ophthalmopathy, around 75 hyperthyroidism and approximately 17 progressor patients. Prospective prediction of ophthalmopathy was tested in an independent validation cohort of 18 to 20 hyperthyroidism patients and 15 to 17 patients who later progressed to ophthalmopathy. Once sampling was done, hyperthyroidism patients were given methimazole at a starting dose of 30 mg daily, whereas ophthalmopathy patients were given high-dose intravenous methylprednisolone.

As concerns this clonotype: Its antigen remains unidentified. No base-level quality is on record; no much larger clone is a single base apart.

The germline V gene (reference sequence) provides CDR1 LNHDA and CDR2 SQIVND. Including cysteine and phenylalanine, the CDR3 has 13 amino acids. Only the CDR3 DNA stays, 39 bases, in frame from base 1. Compared with germline, V lacks 10 bases and J lacks 6 bases; bases without a gene match: 7. Broad study findings and their caveats: Most expanded thyroid clonotypes (frequency above 0.001) were also detected in blood, suggesting blood repertoires may reflect thyroid immune responses. During validation, the model predicted progression to ophthalmopathy a median of around six months ahead of onset, with around 65% sensitivity and almost 75% specificity. A model built on a 13 V-J signature distinguished ophthalmopathy from stable hyperthyroidism, reaching 85% to 90% sensitivity and 81.08% specificity in cross-validation and 80%/75% in testing. Sample size was not statistically predetermined, and blinding of investigators to group allocation was not performed.

Amplification of TCR beta CDR3 regions was carried out from RNA transcripts. The TCR CDR3 was subjected to a first round of RT-PCR using the HTBI primer set and the Qiagen OneStep RT-PCR kit. A second multiplex PCR round built the libraries, followed by size selection and purification. Libraries were sequenced paired-end with 100 bp reads on an Illumina HiSeq2000. The original methods were these. SOAPnuke was used to process the raw data, with reads discarded if the reads contained adapters or uncalled bases, had a mean Phred below 15, or lacked an exact constant-primer or identifier match. High-quality paired reads were merged with COPE v1.2.5, and unique nucleotide sequences were defined as clonotypes. MiTCR v1.1 was used to align clonotypes to the IMGT TRBV, TRBD and TRBJ reference segments. Analysis was restricted to V-J combinations with a frequency above 0.0001, which covered about 99% of repertoires. The TCS score was defined as the ratio of F50 (clonal expansion) to E x V (chaos), calculated using BLOSUM62-based TCRdist between CDR3 peptides within each V-J. Welch's t-statistics and random forest reduced roughly 530 V-J features to roughly 13, which were used in a naive Bayes classifier (R e1071). Thyroid-blood repertoire similarity was quantified with the Morisita-Horn index. The public reads were reprocessed in TCRdb via fastp at Q25 and MiXCR, keeping in-frame beta chains. Rows merge per CDR3 protein into single entries with the most common DNA and genes. In this record, the V and J calls reflect TCRdb's handling and not the investigators' own analysis. Here the sample has over 650,000 distinct CDR3 sequences; nearly 45% occur a single time. In total, the top ten clones hold approximately 7.2% of the sample.

Exclusion was applied to patients with uncontrolled infections, other autoimmune diseases, pregnancy or lactation. Diagnoses relied on clinical symptoms, serum thyroxine and TRAb, thyroid ultrasound and orbital computed tomography. Trizol reagent was used to extract total RNA, and RNA quality was then checked on an Agilent 2100 Bioanalyzer. The receptor was derived from an adult man with Graves' disease, either hyperthyroidism or ophthalmopathy (not recorded which). The sequence joins TRBV19 to TRBJ1-2; TRBD1 agrees with 11 junctional bases. Sequencing was done on a sample of peripheral blood or thyroid tissue (not recorded which). The DNA sequence is as follows: TGTGCCATAAAACGGGACAGGGGGAATGGCTACACCTTC. Translated, this gives CAIKRDRGNGYTF.